This T cell receptor beta chain stems from a study of blood T cell repertoires in COVID-19 (dated by TCRdb to about 2020). Some background on the complete study: The collaborator samples originated in the United States, Italy and Spain and spanned the acute and convalescent phases of COVID-19. The material from the prospective study consisted of cDNA or gDNA derived from T cells, B-cell-depleted T cells, or PBMCs. Deeply sampled blood TCRbeta repertoires from subjects exposed to, actively infected with, or recovered from COVID-19 were included in the dataset. A freely available public database, intended as a resource for researchers studying the immune response to SARS-CoV-2, is where the repertoires were released. Samples came from the ongoing ImmuneRACE study (first 160 participants) plus 1,254 subjects from 6 global collaborators. The sample metadata nearly always contained a de-identified subject ID, COVID-19 status, age in years and sex. Where available, HLA class I and class II types were taken from metadata supplied by the sample provider and were not determined by assay-based typing. Findings and caveats that apply to the study as a whole: Clinical and demographic metadata were provided uncurated, with the amount varying by source and participant.

The CDR3 runs 16 amino acids, cysteine and phenylalanine included. Only the CDR3 portion is preserved as DNA: 48 bases, with reading frame beginning at the first base. The V end loses 3 bases and the J end loses 0 bases, and a stretch of 14 bases separates them. CDR1 and CDR2 (SEHNR, FQNEAQ) derive from the germline V gene (reference sequence). The collaborating institutions used their own protocols to collect whole blood in K2EDTA tubes. Collaborator samples were shipped for TCRbeta analysis as frozen whole blood, isolated PBMCs, or DNA extracted from either sample type. TCRbeta CDR3 regions were amplified from genomic DNA using the immunoSEQ Assay, a bias-controlled multiplex PCR. Processing in the source paper ran as follows. The number of nucleated cells in each sample was estimated from the amplification of reference gene primers within the assay. To quantify the absolute abundance of each unique TCRbeta CDR3 rearrangement, sequence reads were collapsed and filtered. For each sample, productive Simpson clonality was calculated as the square root of Simpson's diversity index across productive rearrangements. This is the immuneACCESS table as TCRdb keeps it, with only in-frame sequences that have V and J called. A part of the clones is gone; compared with another copy, unresolved V genes explain less than half, and the rest is unexplained. From that table come the V and J calls and clone size; the DNA was used to work out D and trimming. This sample lists 150,000 to 200,000 clones; approximately 90% were detected once. Of the sample, around 1.9% falls within the top ten clones.

This clone was seen only once. Its antigen target is currently unknown. Base-call qualities are not available, and no considerably larger clone is one nucleotide away. The clonotype was recovered from a man in his 70s with active or convalescent COVID-19. Here the chain combines TRBV7-9 and TRBJ1-2; the D gene cannot be named for sure. Sequences were obtained from peripheral blood. The DNA is TGTGCCAGCAGCTTTCCAGCAGAGAGGGCTAACTATGGCTACACCTTC. Translated, this is CASSFPAERANYGYTF.